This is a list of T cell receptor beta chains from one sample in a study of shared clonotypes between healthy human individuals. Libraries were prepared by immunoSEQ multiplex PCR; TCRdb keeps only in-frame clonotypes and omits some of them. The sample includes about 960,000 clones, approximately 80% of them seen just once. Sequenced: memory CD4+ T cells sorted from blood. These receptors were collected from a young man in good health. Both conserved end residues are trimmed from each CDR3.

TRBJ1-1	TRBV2	ASSRQGTEAF
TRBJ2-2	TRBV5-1	ASSLEGAAGVRTGELF
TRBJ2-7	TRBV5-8	ASSPEFGSSYEQY
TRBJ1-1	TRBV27	ASRPLGGWGWTEAF
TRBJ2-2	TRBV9	ASSTREVGLADTGELF
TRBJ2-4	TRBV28	ASSLGRTSDSN
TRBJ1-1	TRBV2	ASSETRVNTEAF
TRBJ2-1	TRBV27	ASSRLRTSGSQPRNEQF
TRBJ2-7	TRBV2	ASSRERGAYEQY
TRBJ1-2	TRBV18	ASSPGDRTNYGYT
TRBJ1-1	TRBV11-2	ASSLVEMVSTEAF
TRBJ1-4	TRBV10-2	ASSEWGASGYEKLF
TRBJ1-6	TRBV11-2	ASSFYRDGNSPLH
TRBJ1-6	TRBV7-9	ASSLVGSSPLH
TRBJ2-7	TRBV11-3	ASSLDSGPSYEQY
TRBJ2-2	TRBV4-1	ASSQGVSINTGELF
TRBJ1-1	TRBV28	ASSVAGLNTEAF
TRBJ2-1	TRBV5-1	ASSSTGSSYNEQF
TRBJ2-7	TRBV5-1	ASSLDSGRTYEQY
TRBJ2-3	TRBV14	ASSHGLQDTQY
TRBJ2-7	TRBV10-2	ASSGSSGSFYEQY
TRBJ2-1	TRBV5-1	ASSLGQSYNEQF
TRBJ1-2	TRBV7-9	ASSSRTVSNYGYT
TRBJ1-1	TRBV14	ASSPQGGVNTEAF
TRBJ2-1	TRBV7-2	ASSLGDYDNEQF
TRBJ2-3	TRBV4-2	ASSLARDRLTDTQY
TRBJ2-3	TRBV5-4	ASSLGGLAGTDTQY
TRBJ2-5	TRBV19	ASSPRMGAQETQY
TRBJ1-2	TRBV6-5	ASSPHFEGGYT
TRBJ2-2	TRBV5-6	ASRFDRGAGELF
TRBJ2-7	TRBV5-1	ASSLGLGEQY
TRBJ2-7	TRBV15	ATSRSRDRGAYEQY
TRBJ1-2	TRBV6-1	ASGGRAYGYT
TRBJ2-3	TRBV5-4	ASSPTGTDTQY
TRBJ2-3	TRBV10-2	ASSAAGADTQY
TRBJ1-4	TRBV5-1	ASRDRAQNEKLF
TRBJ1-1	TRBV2	ASSEGWNTEAF